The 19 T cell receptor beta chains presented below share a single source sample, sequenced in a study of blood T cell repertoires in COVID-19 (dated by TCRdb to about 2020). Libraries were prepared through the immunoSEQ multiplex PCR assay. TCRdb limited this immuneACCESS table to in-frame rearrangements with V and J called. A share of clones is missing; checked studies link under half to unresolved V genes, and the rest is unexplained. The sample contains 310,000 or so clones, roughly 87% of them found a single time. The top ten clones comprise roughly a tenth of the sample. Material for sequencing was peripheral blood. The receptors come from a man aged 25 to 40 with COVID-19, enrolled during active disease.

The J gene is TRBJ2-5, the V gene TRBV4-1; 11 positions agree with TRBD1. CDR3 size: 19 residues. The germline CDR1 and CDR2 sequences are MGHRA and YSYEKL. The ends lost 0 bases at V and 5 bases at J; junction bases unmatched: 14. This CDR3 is CASSQDPGHGTGGWETQYF. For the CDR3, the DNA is TGCGCCAGCAGCCAAGACCCGGGCCACGGGACAGGGGGTTGGGAGACCCAGTACTTC.

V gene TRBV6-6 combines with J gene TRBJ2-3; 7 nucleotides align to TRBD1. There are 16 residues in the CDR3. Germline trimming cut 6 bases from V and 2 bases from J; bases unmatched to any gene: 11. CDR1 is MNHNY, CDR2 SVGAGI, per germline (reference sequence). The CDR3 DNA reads TGTGCCAGCAGCCCGGGACAGTGGGGTCCCACAGATACGCAGTATTTT. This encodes CASSPGQWGPTDTQYF.

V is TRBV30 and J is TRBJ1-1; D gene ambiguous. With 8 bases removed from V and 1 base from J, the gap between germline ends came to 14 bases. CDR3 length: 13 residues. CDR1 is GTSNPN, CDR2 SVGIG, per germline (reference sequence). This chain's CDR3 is CASTGESNTEAFF. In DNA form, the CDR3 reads TGTGCCAGTACCGGGGAGTCGAACACTGAAGCTTTCTTT.

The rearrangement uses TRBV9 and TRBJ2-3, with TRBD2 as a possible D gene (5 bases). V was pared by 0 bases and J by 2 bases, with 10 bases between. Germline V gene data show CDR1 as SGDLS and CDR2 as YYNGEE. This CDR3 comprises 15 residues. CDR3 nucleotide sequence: TGTGCCAGCAGCGTAGTAGGAGCGGTCACAGATACGCAGTATTTT. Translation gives CASSVVGAVTDTQYF.

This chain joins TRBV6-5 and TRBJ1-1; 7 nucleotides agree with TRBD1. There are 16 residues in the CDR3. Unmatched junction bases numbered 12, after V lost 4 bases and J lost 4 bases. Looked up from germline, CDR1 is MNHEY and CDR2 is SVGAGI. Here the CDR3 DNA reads TGTGCCAGCAGTTCAACCCTAGGGGGCTCCGGCACTGAAGCTTTCTTT. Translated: CASSSTLGGSGTEAFF.

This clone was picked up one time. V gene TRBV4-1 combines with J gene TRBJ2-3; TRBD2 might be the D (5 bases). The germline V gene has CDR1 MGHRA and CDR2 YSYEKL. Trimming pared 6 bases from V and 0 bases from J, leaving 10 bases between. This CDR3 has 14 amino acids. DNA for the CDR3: TGCGCCAGCAGAGCGGAGCCAAGCACAGATACGCAGTATTTT. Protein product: CASRAEPSTDTQYF.

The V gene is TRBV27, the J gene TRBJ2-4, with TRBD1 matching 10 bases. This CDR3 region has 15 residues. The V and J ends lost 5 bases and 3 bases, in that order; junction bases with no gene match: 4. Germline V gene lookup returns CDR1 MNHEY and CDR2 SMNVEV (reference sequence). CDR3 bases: TGTGCCAGCAGTCCCCGGACAGGGGGCAAAAACATTCAGTACTTC. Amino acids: CASSPRTGGKNIQYF.

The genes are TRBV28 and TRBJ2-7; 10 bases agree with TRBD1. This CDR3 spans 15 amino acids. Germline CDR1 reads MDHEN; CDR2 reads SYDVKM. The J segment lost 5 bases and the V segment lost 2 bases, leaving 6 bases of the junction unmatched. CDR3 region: CASSLLIGTGDEQYF. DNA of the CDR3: TGTGCCAGCAGTTTACTTATTGGGACAGGGGACGAGCAGTACTTC. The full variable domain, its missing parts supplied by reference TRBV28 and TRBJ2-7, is DVKVTQSSRYLVKRTGEKVFLECVQDMDHENMFWYRQDPGLGLRLIYFSYDVKMKEKGDIPEGYSVSREKKERFSLILESASTNQTSMYLCASSLLIGTGDEQYFGPGTRLTVT.

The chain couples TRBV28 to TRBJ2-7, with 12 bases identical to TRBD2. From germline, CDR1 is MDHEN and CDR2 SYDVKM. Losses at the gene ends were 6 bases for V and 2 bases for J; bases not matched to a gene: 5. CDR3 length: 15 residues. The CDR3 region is CASRGTSGSTYEQYF. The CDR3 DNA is TGTGCCAGCAGGGGGACTAGCGGGTCTACCTACGAGCAGTACTTC.

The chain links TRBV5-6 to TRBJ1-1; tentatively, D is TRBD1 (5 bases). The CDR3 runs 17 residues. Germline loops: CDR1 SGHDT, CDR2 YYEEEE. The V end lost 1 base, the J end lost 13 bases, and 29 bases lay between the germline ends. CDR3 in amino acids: CASSLHPPGGRTLNLFF. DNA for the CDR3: TGTGCCAGCAGCTTGCATCCTCCCGGGGGGAGAACACTGAACCTTTTCTTT.

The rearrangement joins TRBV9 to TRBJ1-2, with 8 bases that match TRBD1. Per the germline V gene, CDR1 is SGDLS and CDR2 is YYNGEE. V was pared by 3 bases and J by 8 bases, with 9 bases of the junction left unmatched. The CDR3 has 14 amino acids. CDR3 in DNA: TGTGCCAGCAGCGCTGACCAGGGGGCTGGAGGCTACACCTTC. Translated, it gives CASSADQGAGGYTF. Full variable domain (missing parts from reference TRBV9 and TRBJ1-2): DSGVTQTPKHLITATGQRVTLRCSPRSGDLSVYWYQQSLDQGLQFLIQYYNGEERAKGNILERFSAQQFPDLHSELNLSSLELGDSALYFCASSADQGAGGYTFGSGTRLTVV.

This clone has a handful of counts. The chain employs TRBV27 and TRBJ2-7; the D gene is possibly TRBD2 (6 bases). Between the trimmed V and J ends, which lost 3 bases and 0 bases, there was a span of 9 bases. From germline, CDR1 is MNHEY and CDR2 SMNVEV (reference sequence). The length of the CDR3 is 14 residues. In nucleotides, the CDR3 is TGTGCCAGCAGTTTGGGACTCTACTCCTACGAGCAGTACTTC. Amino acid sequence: CASSLGLYSYEQYF.

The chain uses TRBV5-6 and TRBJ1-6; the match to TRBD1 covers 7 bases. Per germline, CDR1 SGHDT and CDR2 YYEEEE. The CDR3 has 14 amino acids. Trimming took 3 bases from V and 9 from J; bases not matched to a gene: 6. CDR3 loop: CASSSYRGSSPLHF. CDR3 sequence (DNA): TGTGCCAGCAGCTCTTACAGGGGTAGTTCACCCCTCCACTTT.

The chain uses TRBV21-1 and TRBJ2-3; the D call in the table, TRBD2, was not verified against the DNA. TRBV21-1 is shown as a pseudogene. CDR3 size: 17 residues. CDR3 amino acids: CASSKAVAGGPTDTQYF. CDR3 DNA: TGTGCCAGCAGCAAAGCGGTAGCGGGAGGGCCCACAGATACGCAGTATTTT.

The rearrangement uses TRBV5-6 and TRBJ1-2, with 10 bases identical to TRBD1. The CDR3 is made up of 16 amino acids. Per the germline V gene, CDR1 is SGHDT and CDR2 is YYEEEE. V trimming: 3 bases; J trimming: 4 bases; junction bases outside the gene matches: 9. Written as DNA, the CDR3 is TGTGCCAGCAGCTCGCCCGGGGACAGGGGTGGCTATGGCTACACCTTC. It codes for CASSSPGDRGGYGYTF.

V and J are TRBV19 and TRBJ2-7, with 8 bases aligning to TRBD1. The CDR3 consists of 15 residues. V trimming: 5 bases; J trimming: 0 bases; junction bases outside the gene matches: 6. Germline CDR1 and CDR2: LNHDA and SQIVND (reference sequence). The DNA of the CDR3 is TGTGCCAGTAGTGGGGCCGGGACAGGCTCCTACGAGCAGTACTTC. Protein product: CASSGAGTGSYEQYF.

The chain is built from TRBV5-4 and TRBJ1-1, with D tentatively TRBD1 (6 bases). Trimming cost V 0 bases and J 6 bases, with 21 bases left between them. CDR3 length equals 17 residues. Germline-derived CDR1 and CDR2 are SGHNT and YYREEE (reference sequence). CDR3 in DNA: TGTGCCAGCAGCTTGGTCTCGGGACAATCCCGGGTGGCTGAAGCTTTCTTT. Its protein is CASSLVSGQSRVAEAFF.

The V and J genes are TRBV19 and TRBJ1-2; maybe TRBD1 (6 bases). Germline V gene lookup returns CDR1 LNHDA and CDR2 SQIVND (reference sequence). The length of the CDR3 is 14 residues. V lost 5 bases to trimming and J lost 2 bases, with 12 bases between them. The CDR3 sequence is CASSRDKGNYGYTF. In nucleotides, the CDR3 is TGTGCCAGTAGTCGGGACAAGGGAAACTATGGCTACACCTTC. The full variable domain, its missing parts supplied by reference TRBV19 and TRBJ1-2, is DGGITQSPKYLFRKEGQNVTLSCEQNLNHDAMYWYRQDPGQGLRLIYYSQIVNDFQKGDIAEGYSVSREKKESFPLTVTSAQKNPTAFYLCASSRDKGNYGYTFGSGTRLTVV.

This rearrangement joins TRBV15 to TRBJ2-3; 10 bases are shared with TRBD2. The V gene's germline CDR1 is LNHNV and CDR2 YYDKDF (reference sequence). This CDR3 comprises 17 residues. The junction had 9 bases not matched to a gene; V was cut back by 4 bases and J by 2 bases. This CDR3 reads CATSKPKLAGNTDTQYF. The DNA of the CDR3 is TGTGCCACCAGCAAACCTAAACTAGCGGGGAACACAGATACGCAGTATTTT. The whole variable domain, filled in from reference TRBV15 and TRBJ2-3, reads DAMVIQNPRYQVTQFGKPVTLSCSQTLNHNVMYWYQQKSSQAPKLLFHYYDKDFNNEADTPDNFQSRRPNTSFCFLDIRSPGLGDTAMYLCATSKPKLAGNTDTQYFGPGTRLTVL.